This T cell receptor beta chain is drawn from a study of post-analysis software for immune sequencing data. For the study at large: Relapsing-remitting, secondary progressive and progressive-relapsing forms of multiple sclerosis all featured among disease courses.

Study observations and caveats: F measure clustering grouped samples strongly by preparation batch. Comparison of patients with controls showed five TRBV segments more frequent in patients, TRBV5-6, TRBV5-1 and TRBV20-1 among them. Those with multiple sclerosis, the patient group, showed significantly lower normalized Chao1 diversity than controls.

Germline CDR1 SNHLY, CDR2 FYNNEI. V lost 3 bases and J lost 2, with 11 bases in between. This CDR3 contains 14 residues. Only a few counts were recorded for this clonotype. Its antigen is undetermined. TCR beta cDNA libraries included unique molecular identifiers. Input amounts of about 0.95 to 10 million T cells were used. These gave around 500,000 cDNA molecules, so each molecule approximated one T cell. MiXCR, run by TCRdb on the PCR reads, gives a single entry per CDR3 protein. This table holds some 450,000 distinct CDR3 sequences, around 40% found once. The V call is TRBV2, the J call TRBJ2-7; a possible D gene is TRBD2 (5 bases). Material: blood. The source of this sequence is a girl between 5 and 17 years old with multiple sclerosis. This chain's CDR3 is CASSETTTPYEQYF. Here the CDR3 DNA reads TGTGCCAGCAGTGAGACGACTACCCCCTACGAGCAGTACTTC. Drawing the rest from reference TRBV2 and TRBJ2-7, the complete variable domain is EPEVTQTPSHQVTQMGQEVILRCVPISNHLYFYWYRQILGQKVEFLVSFYNNEISEKSEIFDDQFSVERPDGSNFTLKIRSTKLEDSAMYFCASSETTTPYEQYFGPGTRLTVT.